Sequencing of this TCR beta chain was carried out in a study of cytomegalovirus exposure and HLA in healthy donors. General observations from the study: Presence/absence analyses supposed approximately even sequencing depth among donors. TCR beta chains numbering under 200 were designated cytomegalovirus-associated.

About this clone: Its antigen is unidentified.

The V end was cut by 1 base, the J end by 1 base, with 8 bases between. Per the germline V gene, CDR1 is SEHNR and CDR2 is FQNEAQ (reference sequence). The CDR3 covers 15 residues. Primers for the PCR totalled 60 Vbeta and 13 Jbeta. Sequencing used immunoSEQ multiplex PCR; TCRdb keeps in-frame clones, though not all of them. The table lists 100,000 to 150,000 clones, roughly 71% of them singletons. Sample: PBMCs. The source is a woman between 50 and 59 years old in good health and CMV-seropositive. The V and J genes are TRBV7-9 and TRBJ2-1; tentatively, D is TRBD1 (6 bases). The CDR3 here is CASSLGQGSYNEQFF. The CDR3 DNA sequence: TGTGCCAGCAGCTTAGGTCAGGGGTCCTACAATGAGCAGTTCTTC.